The 21 T cell receptor beta chains in this list originate from one sample, sequenced in a study of early T cells in non-severe SARS-CoV-2 infection. TCRdb ran MiXCR on the 5' RACE reads and lists one entry per CDR3 protein. This table has some 41,000 distinct CDR3 sequences, roughly 5% appearing once. The specimen was whole blood. The receptors were sampled from an adult who was a healthcare worker with PCR-confirmed SARS-CoV-2 infection or an uninfected control (not recorded which).

This rearrangement joins TRBV27 to TRBJ2-7, with D perhaps TRBD1 or TRBD2 (5 bases each). Germline assignment: CDR1 MNHEY and CDR2 SMNVEV (reference sequence). This CDR3 is 14 amino acids long. V lost 2 bases and J lost 5, with 13 bases in between. CDR3 sequence: CASSLNGGVDEQYF. The CDR3 DNA reads as TGTGCCAGCAGTTTAAATGGGGGAGTGGACGAGCAGTACTTC.

The table lists this clonotype with many counts. This rearrangement joins TRBV19 to TRBJ2-1; the match to TRBD2 covers 8 bases. V lost 4 bases, J lost 7 bases, and 6 bases stayed unmatched. Germline CDR1 reads LNHDA; CDR2 reads SQIVND (reference sequence). This CDR3 is 14 amino acids long. This CDR3 reads CASSKGGGPNEQFF. The DNA for the CDR3 is TGTGCCAGTAGTAAAGGCGGGGGGCCAAATGAGCAGTTCTTC.

This clonotype was detected ten times or more. J is TRBJ1-2 and V is TRBV28; TRBD1 is a possible D gene (5 bases). The length of the CDR3 is 14 residues. In germline, CDR1 is MDHEN, CDR2 SYDVKM. V lost 3 bases to trimming and J lost 2 bases, with 10 bases between them. CDR3 coding DNA: TGTGCCAGCAGTTTGCAGGGAATAAACTATGGCTACACCTTC. It encodes CASSLQGINYGYTF.

In this sample, this clonotype turned up many times. The genes are TRBV7-9 and TRBJ1-1; 7 bases are shared with TRBD1. V lost 5 bases, J lost 5 bases, and 8 bases stayed unmatched. Germline V gene lookup returns CDR1 SEHNR and CDR2 FQNEAQ (reference sequence). The length of the CDR3 is 14 residues. Written as DNA, the CDR3 is TGTGCCAGCAGCCAACAGGGGATGGGGACTGAAGCTTTCTTT. Translation gives CASSQQGMGTEAFF.

This clonotype was recorded many times. The genes are TRBV2 and TRBJ2-7; the D gene is possibly TRBD2 (6 bases). Germline V gives CDR1 SNHLY, CDR2 FYNNEI. The CDR3 runs to 13 residues. V shed 8 bases and J shed 2 bases, with 13 bases lying between them. The CDR3 DNA sequence: TGTGCCAGCTTCCGGGACTCGGCCTACGAGCAGTACTTC. Amino acid sequence: CASFRDSAYEQYF.

As concerns this clonotype: Being one base from a much bigger clone, this may be a read error. This rearrangement joins TRBV10-2 to TRBJ2-1; maybe TRBD2 (5 bases). Germline V gene lookup returns CDR1 WSHSY and CDR2 SAAADI. The CDR3 totals 13 residues. DNA for the CDR3: TGCGCCGGGAGACTGGCGGGTCAGGATGAGCATTTCTTC. Translation gives CAGRLAGQDEHFF.

In this sample, this clonotype turned up many times. The rearrangement uses TRBV11-2 and TRBJ2-5, with D tentatively TRBD1 or TRBD2 (5 bases each). V was trimmed by 2 bases and J by 1 base, leaving 8 bases between them. Germline lookup yields CDR1 SGHAT and CDR2 FQNNGV. The CDR3 loop spans 14 amino acids. In nucleotides, the CDR3 is TGTGCCAGCAGCTTATGGGACCCCCAAGAGACCCAGTACTTC. Its translation is CASSLWDPQETQYF.

This clonotype was counted between two and nine times. V usage is TRBV6-2 or TRBV6-3 and J usage is TRBJ2-7, with 8 bases lining up with TRBD1. The CDR3 extends over 16 amino acids. Germline CDR1 is MNHEY and CDR2 is SVGEGT. V dropped 5 bases and J dropped 0; count of bases not matched to a gene: 9. The CDR3 here is CASSRAGTGTSYEQYF. CDR3 sequence (DNA): TGTGCCAGCAGTCGCGCCGGGACAGGAACCTCCTACGAGCAGTACTTC.

This clonotype has a count of ten or more. The J gene is TRBJ1-2, the V gene TRBV19; D is possibly TRBD1 (5 bases). CDR3 length: 13 amino acids. The V and J ends lost 3 bases and 4 bases respectively, with 9 bases between them. Germline CDR1 reads LNHDA; CDR2 reads SQIVND (reference sequence). The CDR3 region has the DNA TGTGCCAGTAGTATCCTGGGGACCTATGGCTACACCTTC. This codes for CASSILGTYGYTF.

There are a few counts of this clonotype. The gene calls are TRBV11-3 and TRBJ2-2, with D possibly matching TRBD1 (5 bases). This CDR3 region has 18 residues. Trimming left V 0 bases short and J 2 bases short, with 16 bases between. Germline V lookup: CDR1 SGHNT, CDR2 YENEEA. The CDR3 reads CASSLDPSLWTNTGELFF. DNA for the CDR3: TGTGCCAGCAGCTTAGACCCGTCACTTTGGACAAACACCGGGGAGCTGTTTTTT.

This clonotype was counted only a few times. V usage is TRBV20-1 and J usage is TRBJ1-1; D not certain. This CDR3 has 13 amino acids. Trimming removed 6 bases at V and 4 bases at J, with 15 bases between. CDR1 and CDR2 (germline): DFQATT, SNEGSKA (reference sequence). Written as DNA, the CDR3 is TGCAGTGCCCTGGAGACAAGCGGCACTGAAGCTTTCTTT. Residues: CSALETSGTEAFF.

This sequence joins TRBV28 and TRBJ2-1; 10 bases are shared with TRBD2. The CDR3 sequence is 15 residues long. With 5 bases clipped from V and 6 bases from J, the junction kept 7 bases outside the gene matches. The germline CDR1 and CDR2 sequences are MDHEN and SYDVKM. CDR3 DNA sequence: TGTGCCAGCAGTCCAGGACTAGCGGCGGTCAATGAGCAGTTCTTC. It translates to CASSPGLAAVNEQFF.

CDR3 bases: TGCGCCAGCAGCTTGGAATATACCCGACCAGAGACCCAGTACTTC. This encodes CASSLEYTRPETQYF. V and J are TRBV5-1 and TRBJ2-5; D not resolved. In germline, CDR1 is SGHRS, CDR2 YFSETQ. The CDR3 sequence is 15 residues long. V lost 0 bases and J 4 bases, leaving 13 bases between the germline ends.

This clonotype showed up many times. The chain uses TRBV7-2 and TRBJ1-1, with no clear D. Between the trimmed V and J ends, which lost 2 bases and 3 bases, there was a span of 4 bases. CDR3 length equals 12 residues. Germline CDR1 is SGHTA and CDR2 is FQGNSA. The CDR3 spells CASSLSYTEAFF. The CDR3 DNA follows: TGTGCCAGCAGCTTAAGTTACACTGAAGCTTTCTTT. The full variable domain, rest sourced from reference TRBV7-2 and TRBJ1-1, is GAGVSQSPSNKVTEKGKDVELRCDPISGHTALYWYRQSLGQGLEFLIYFQGNSAPDKSGLPSDRFSAERTGGSVSTLTIQRTQQEDSAVYLCASSLSYTEAFFGQGTRLTVV.

This clonotype was detected many times. V and J are TRBV2 and TRBJ1-1; D unclear. This CDR3 region has 18 residues. Germline lookup yields CDR1 SNHLY and CDR2 FYNNEI. V dropped 2 bases and J dropped 0 bases, with 19 bases sitting between them. CDR3 coding DNA: TGTGCCAGCAGTGAATTTTATCGCAGCGATGTCATGAACACTGAAGCTTTCTTT. It yields the protein CASSEFYRSDVMNTEAFF.

This clonotype was recorded a few times. The chain has TRBV5-1 and TRBJ2-1; 13 bases fit TRBD2. V shed 10 bases, J shed 10 bases, and the junction held 20 bases outside the gene matches. The CDR3 is made up of 17 amino acids. Germline V gene lookup returns CDR1 SGHRS and CDR2 YFSETQ. The CDR3 sequence is CASNGGTSGVAGWEQFF. The CDR3 DNA reads as TGCGCCTCCAATGGAGGGACTAGCGGGGTGGCTGGGTGGGAGCAGTTCTTC.

This clonotype has more than one count but fewer than ten. This rearrangement joins TRBV3-1 to TRBJ2-1; D uncertain. V lost 0 bases and J lost 3, with 6 bases in between. Germline V lookup: CDR1 LGHDT, CDR2 YNNKEL (reference sequence). The CDR3 loop spans 14 amino acids. In DNA form, the CDR3 reads TGTGCCAGCAGCCAAGATGTCAGCTACAATGAGCAGTTCTTC. Translated: CASSQDVSYNEQFF.

This clonotype came up many times. The gene calls are TRBV3-1 and TRBJ2-7; 7 nucleotides match TRBD2. After removal of 5 bases from V and 4 bases from J, the junction contained 14 bases not matched to a gene. The CDR3 covers 16 residues. Germline CDR1 and CDR2: LGHDT and YNNKEL (reference sequence). The CDR3 nucleotides read TGTGCCAGCAGCAGATCAATGGCTAGCGGAAGGTACGAGCAGTACTTC. It specifies CASSRSMASGRYEQYF.

V gene TRBV18 combines with J gene TRBJ2-3; the D gene is possibly TRBD1 (6 bases). Per germline, CDR1 KGHSH and CDR2 LQKENI. The CDR3 runs to 14 residues. V lost 6 bases and J lost 4, with 14 bases in between. The CDR3 DNA follows: TGTGCCAGCTCCCGGGACATGGAGGCAGATACGCAGTATTTT. Residues: CASSRDMEADTQYF.

There are many counts of this clonotype. The chain employs TRBV28 and TRBJ2-1; D is uncertain. V gave up 5 bases and J gave up 14 bases, with 13 bases separating them. The CDR3 contains 11 residues. The germline V gene has CDR1 MDHEN and CDR2 SYDVKM. The CDR3 DNA follows: TGTGCCAGCAGTATAGGGTATCTAGAGTTCTTC. Translation gives CASSIGYLEFF.

This clonotype was counted at least ten times. The J gene is TRBJ2-1, the V gene TRBV20-1; TRBD2 aligns across 9 bases. The V gene end was trimmed by 0 bases and the J gene end by 5 bases; junction bases not matched to a gene: 5. The length of the CDR3 is 15 residues. Germline assignment: CDR1 DFQATT and CDR2 SNEGSKA (reference sequence). The CDR3 reads CSARDVASGDNEQFF. The CDR3 DNA is TGCAGTGCTAGAGATGTGGCTAGCGGGGACAATGAGCAGTTCTTC.